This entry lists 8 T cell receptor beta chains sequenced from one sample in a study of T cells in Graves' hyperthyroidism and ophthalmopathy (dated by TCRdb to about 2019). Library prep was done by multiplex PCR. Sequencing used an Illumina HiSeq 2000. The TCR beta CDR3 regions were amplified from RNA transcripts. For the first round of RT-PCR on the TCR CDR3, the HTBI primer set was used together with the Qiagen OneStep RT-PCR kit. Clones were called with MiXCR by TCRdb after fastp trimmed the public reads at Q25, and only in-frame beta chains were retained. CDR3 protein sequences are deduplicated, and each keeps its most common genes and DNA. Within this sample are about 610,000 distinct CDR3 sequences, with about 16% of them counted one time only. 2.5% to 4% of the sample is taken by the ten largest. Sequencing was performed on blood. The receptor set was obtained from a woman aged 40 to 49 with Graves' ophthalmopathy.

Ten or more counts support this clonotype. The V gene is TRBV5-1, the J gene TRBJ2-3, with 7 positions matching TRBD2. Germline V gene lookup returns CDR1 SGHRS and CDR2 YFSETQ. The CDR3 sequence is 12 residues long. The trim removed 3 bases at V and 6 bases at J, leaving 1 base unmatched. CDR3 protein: CASSWDYDTQYF. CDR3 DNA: TGCGCCAGCAGCTGGGACTACGATACGCAGTATTTT. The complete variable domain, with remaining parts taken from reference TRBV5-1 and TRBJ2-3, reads KAGVTQTPRYLIKTRGQQVTLSCSPISGHRSVSWYQQTPGQGLQFLFEYFSETQRNKGNFPGRFSGRQFSNSRSEMNVSTLELGDSALYLCASSWDYDTQYFGPGTRLTVL.

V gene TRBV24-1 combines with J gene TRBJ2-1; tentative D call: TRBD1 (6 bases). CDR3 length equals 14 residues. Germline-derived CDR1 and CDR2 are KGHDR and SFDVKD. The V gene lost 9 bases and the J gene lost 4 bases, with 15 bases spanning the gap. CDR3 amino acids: CATETGSAYNEQFF. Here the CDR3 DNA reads TGTGCCACCGAAACAGGGTCGGCTTACAATGAGCAGTTCTTC.

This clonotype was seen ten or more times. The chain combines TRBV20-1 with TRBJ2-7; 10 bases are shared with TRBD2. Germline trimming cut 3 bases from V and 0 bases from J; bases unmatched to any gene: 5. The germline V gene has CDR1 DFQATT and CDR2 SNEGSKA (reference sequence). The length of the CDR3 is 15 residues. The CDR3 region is CSASRTSGVSYEQYF. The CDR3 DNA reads TGCAGTGCTAGTCGGACTAGCGGAGTCTCCTACGAGCAGTACTTC.

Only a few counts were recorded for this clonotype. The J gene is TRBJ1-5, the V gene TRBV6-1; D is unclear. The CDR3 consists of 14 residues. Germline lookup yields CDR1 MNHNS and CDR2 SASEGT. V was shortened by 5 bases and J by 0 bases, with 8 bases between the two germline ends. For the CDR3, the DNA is TGTGCCAGCAGTTCTGAGAATAGCAATCAGCCCCAGCATTTT. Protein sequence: CASSSENSNQPQHF.

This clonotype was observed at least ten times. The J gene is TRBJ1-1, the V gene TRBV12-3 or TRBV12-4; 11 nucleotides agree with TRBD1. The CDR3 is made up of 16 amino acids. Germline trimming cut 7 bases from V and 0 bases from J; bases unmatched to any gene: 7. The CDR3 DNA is TGTGCCAGCATCCCGGGGACAGGGGGGATGAACACTGAAGCTTTCTTT. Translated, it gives CASIPGTGGMNTEAFF.

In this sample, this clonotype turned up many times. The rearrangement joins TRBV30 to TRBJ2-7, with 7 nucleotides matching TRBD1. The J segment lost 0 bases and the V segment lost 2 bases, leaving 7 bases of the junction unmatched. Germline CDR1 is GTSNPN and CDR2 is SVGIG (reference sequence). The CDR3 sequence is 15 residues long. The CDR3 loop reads CAWSKGGLGSYEQYF. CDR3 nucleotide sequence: TGTGCCTGGAGTAAAGGGGGCTTGGGCTCCTACGAGCAGTACTTC.

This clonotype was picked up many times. CDR3 protein: CASSLQGTSGPDTQYF. CDR3 sequence (DNA): TGTGCCAGCAGCCTTCAGGGGACTAGCGGCCCAGATACGCAGTATTTT. This sequence joins TRBV9 and TRBJ2-3, with TRBD2 identical over 11 bases. CDR3 size: 16 residues. The junction had 8 bases not matched to a gene; V was cut back by 4 bases and J by 4 bases. Germline V lookup: CDR1 SGDLS, CDR2 YYNGEE. Variable domain in full (rest from reference TRBV9 and TRBJ2-3): DSGVTQTPKHLITATGQRVTLRCSPRSGDLSVYWYQQSLDQGLQFLIQYYNGEERAKGNILERFSAQQFPDLHSELNLSSLELGDSALYFCASSLQGTSGPDTQYFGPGTRLTVL.

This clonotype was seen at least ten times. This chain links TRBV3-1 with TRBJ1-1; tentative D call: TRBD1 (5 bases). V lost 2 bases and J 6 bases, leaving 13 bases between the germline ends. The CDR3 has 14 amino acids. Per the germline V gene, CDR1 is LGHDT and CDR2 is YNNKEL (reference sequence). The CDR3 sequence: CASSQNYRSAEAFF. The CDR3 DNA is TGTGCCAGCAGCCAAAACTACAGGTCGGCTGAAGCTTTCTTT.